This entry lists 21 T cell receptor beta chains sequenced from one sample in a study of blood T cell repertoires in COVID-19. Assay used: immunoSEQ multiplex PCR; TCRdb lists only in-frame clones, some missing. The data contain a few hundred thousand clones, roughly 90% of them seen just once; the ten biggest clones take up more than 1%. Material for sequencing was peripheral blood. Receptors were obtained from a man aged 40-49 years with acute or convalescent COVID-19.

V is TRBV11-3 and J is TRBJ2-2, with 11 positions matching TRBD2. The CDR3 spans 16 residues. J lost 3 bases, V lost 5 bases, and 5 bases had no gene match. Germline V gene lookup returns CDR1 SGHNT and CDR2 YENEEA. CDR3 bases: TGTGCCAGCAGCCCCGGGACTAGCGGATACACCGGGGAGCTGTTTTTT. Translated, it gives CASSPGTSGYTGELFF.

The chain combines TRBV30 with TRBJ1-2; possibly TRBD1 for D (5 bases). From germline, CDR1 is GTSNPN and CDR2 SVGIG (reference sequence). There are 13 residues in the CDR3. The germline V and J ends were trimmed by 1 base and 2 bases, with 8 bases remaining between them. CDR3 bases: TGTGCCTGGAGTGGACAGCGAAACTATGGCTACACCTTC. Encoded protein: CAWSGQRNYGYTF.

This clone was found once. The V call is TRBV27, the J call TRBJ1-6, with 9 bases identical to TRBD1. The germline V gene has CDR1 MNHEY and CDR2 SMNVEV (reference sequence). The junction had 4 bases not matched to a gene; V was cut back by 4 bases and J by 9 bases. The CDR3 consists of 14 residues. In DNA form, the CDR3 reads TGTGCCAGCAGTTCGGGACAGGGAGGTTCACCCCTCCACTTT. As protein: CASSSGQGGSPLHF.

In DNA, the CDR3 is TGTGCCAGCAGTCACCGACACACTAGCGGGGGTTACAATGAGCAGTTCTTC. Translating it yields CASSHRHTSGGYNEQFF. This chain uses TRBV28 with TRBJ2-1, with 11 bases lining up with TRBD2. Trimming at V came to 5 bases and at J to 4 bases, leaving 10 bases not matched to a gene. This CDR3 contains 17 residues. CDR1 MDHEN and CDR2 SYDVKM come from the germline V gene.

For the CDR3, the DNA is TGTGCCAGCAGCTTTTTATCGGGGGGCACCGGGGAGCTGTTTTTT. Encoded protein: CASSFLSGGTGELFF. This chain links TRBV7-9 with TRBJ2-2; 7 nucleotides agree with TRBD2. CDR3 length: 15 residues. Germline V gene lookup returns CDR1 SEHNR and CDR2 FQNEAQ (reference sequence). The V and J ends lost 3 bases and 4 bases, in that order; junction bases with no gene match: 5.

V gene TRBV5-6 combines with J gene TRBJ2-7; TRBD2 matches at 15 bases. The CDR3 is 15 residues long. The germline V gene has CDR1 SGHDT and CDR2 YYEEEE. V was clipped by 3 bases and J by 4 bases; unmatched bases: 2. The CDR3 loop is CASSSGTSGRYEQYF. The CDR3 DNA reads as TGTGCCAGCAGCTCCGGGACTAGCGGGAGGTACGAGCAGTACTTC. The full variable domain, rest sourced from reference TRBV5-6 and TRBJ2-7, is DAGVTQSPTHLIKTRGQQVTLRCSPKSGHDTVSWYQQALGQGPQFIFQYYEEEERQRGNFPDRFSGHQFPNYSSELNVNALLLGDSALYLCASSSGTSGRYEQYFGPGTRLTVT.

The V gene is TRBV6-1, the J gene TRBJ2-5; D remains ambiguous. V lost 1 base and J 10 bases, leaving 19 bases between the germline ends. Per the germline V gene, CDR1 is MNHNS and CDR2 is SASEGT. The CDR3 totals 15 residues. The CDR3 bases are TGTGCCAGCAGTGAAGGGTCTTGGGCACTGAAAGGCCAGTACTTC. This codes for CASSEGSWALKGQYF.

V and J are TRBV28 and TRBJ2-7, with a possible D match to TRBD1 (8 bases). The CDR3 covers 16 residues. From germline, CDR1 is MDHEN and CDR2 SYDVKM. With 6 bases removed from V and 4 bases from J, the gap between germline ends came to 22 bases. CDR3 sequence: CASSWGGAGGGYEQYF. CDR3 DNA sequence: TGTGCCAGCAGCTGGGGAGGGGCAGGGGGCGGATACGAGCAGTACTTC.

The rearrangement joins TRBV6-5 to TRBJ1-2; a weak D match, TRBD1 (5 bases). With 0 bases removed from V and 7 bases from J, the gap between germline ends came to 9 bases. This CDR3 spans 13 amino acids. CDR1 and CDR2 from the germline V gene are MNHEY and SVGAGI. Written as DNA, the CDR3 is TGTGCCAGCAGTTACTCGGGGCAGCTTGGCTACACCTTC. This gives the protein CASSYSGQLGYTF.

The rearrangement joins TRBV11-2 to TRBJ2-7, with 7 positions matching TRBD1. The V segment lost 5 bases and the J segment 4 bases; nucleotides outside the gene matches: 8. Germline CDR1 SGHAT, CDR2 FQNNGV. The CDR3 loop spans 14 amino acids. CDR3: CASSPRDSVYEQYF. The CDR3 nucleotides are TGTGCCAGCAGCCCTCGGGACAGTGTATACGAGCAGTACTTC.

This chain connects TRBV6-5 to TRBJ2-1, with TRBD1 as a possible D gene (6 bases). CDR3 length: 15 residues. Germline values: CDR1 MNHEY, CDR2 SVGAGI. Trimming pared 5 bases from V and 3 bases from J, leaving 14 bases between. CDR3 protein: CASSIGTPNYNEQFF. CDR3 DNA sequence: TGTGCCAGCAGTATTGGGACACCTAACTACAATGAGCAGTTCTTC.

The chain employs TRBV5-6 and TRBJ1-6; D is ambiguous. In germline, CDR1 is SGHDT, CDR2 YYEEEE. The CDR3 consists of 16 residues. V was pared by 0 bases and J by 3 bases, with 10 bases between. The CDR3 DNA sequence: TGTGCCAGCAGCTTGGTTGCAGAAAACTATAATTCACCCCTCCACTTT. Its protein is CASSLVAENYNSPLHF.

This clone occurred once. The V call is TRBV11-2, the J call TRBJ1-1; perhaps TRBD1 as D (5 bases). V shed 3 bases and J shed 1 base, with 9 bases lying between them. The CDR3 totals 14 residues. Germline lookup yields CDR1 SGHAT and CDR2 FQNNGV. The CDR3 DNA follows: TGTGCCAGCAGCTTTCGGCAGGGGAACACTGAAGCTTTCTTT. This translates into CASSFRQGNTEAFF. Combining the CDR3 with reference TRBV11-2 and TRBJ1-1 gives the whole variable domain EAGVAQSPRYKIIEKRQSVAFWCNPISGHATLYWYQQILGQGPKLLIQFQNNGVVDDSQLPKDRFSAERLKGVDSTLKIQPAKLEDSAVYLCASSFRQGNTEAFFGQGTRLTVV.

This clone appeared a few times. The gene calls are TRBV5-1 and TRBJ2-1, with a tentative D call TRBD2 (6 bases). The CDR3 extends over 16 amino acids. Trimming pared 1 base from V and 0 bases from J, leaving 11 bases between. The germline V gene encodes CDR1 SGHRS and CDR2 YFSETQ. DNA for the CDR3: TGCGCCAGCAGCTTGAGCGGGCCGAGCTCCTACAATGAGCAGTTCTTC. Protein sequence: CASSLSGPSSYNEQFF.

This clone was detected only a few times. The chain recombines TRBV28 with TRBJ1-1; D uncertain. Germline V lookup: CDR1 MDHEN, CDR2 SYDVKM. The CDR3 is 16 amino acids. Trimming left V 5 bases short and J 1 base short, with 17 bases between. As DNA, the CDR3 is TGTGCCAGCAGTCCCACGCTAGGGCGGGAGAACACTGAAGCTTTCTTT. Its translation: CASSPTLGRENTEAFF.

The CDR3 sequence is CASRSTGGAIPYGYTF. The CDR3 nucleotides read TGTGCCAGCAGATCGACAGGGGGCGCAATCCCCTATGGCTACACCTTC. The V gene is TRBV28, the J gene TRBJ1-2, with 10 bases aligning to TRBD1. There are 16 residues in the CDR3. CDR1 is MDHEN, CDR2 SYDVKM, per germline. V dropped 6 bases and J dropped 4; count of bases not matched to a gene: 11.

The chain joins TRBV4-2 to TRBJ1-1; tentative D call: TRBD1 (6 bases). V was trimmed by 0 bases and J by 5 bases, leaving 19 bases between them. Germline CDR1 is LGHNA and CDR2 is YNFKEQ. The CDR3 is 17 residues long. CDR3: CASSQDRGFGVGTEAFF. The CDR3 coding sequence is TGTGCCAGCAGCCAAGATAGGGGGTTTGGGGTTGGGACTGAAGCTTTCTTT.

The J gene is TRBJ2-7, the V gene TRBV6-5; the match to TRBD1 covers 7 bases. Losses at the gene ends were 0 bases for V and 4 bases for J; bases not matched to a gene: 3. From germline, CDR1 is MNHEY and CDR2 SVGAGI. The length of the CDR3 is 14 residues. Here the CDR3 DNA reads TGTGCCAGCAGTTACTCGGGACAGACATACGAGCAGTACTTC. Its translation is CASSYSGQTYEQYF.

The J gene is TRBJ1-1, the V gene TRBV2; a possible D gene is TRBD1 (5 bases). In germline, CDR1 is SNHLY, CDR2 FYNNEI. Trimming left V 7 bases short and J 1 base short, with 13 bases between. There are 14 residues in the CDR3. The CDR3 DNA is TGTGCCAGCATTCTGGACAATGGGAACACTGAAGCTTTCTTT. Its protein is CASILDNGNTEAFF. The full variable domain, in which reference TRBV2 and TRBJ1-1 provide the parts outside the CDR3, is EPEVTQTPSHQVTQMGQEVILRCVPISNHLYFYWYRQILGQKVEFLVSFYNNEISEKSEIFDDQFSVERPDGSNFTLKIRSTKLEDSAMYFCASILDNGNTEAFFGQGTRLTVV.

The genes are TRBV6-5 and TRBJ2-3; TRBD2 matches at 9 bases. This CDR3 has 15 residues. V shed 0 bases, J shed 4 bases, and the junction held 2 bases outside the gene matches. The germline gives CDR1 MNHEY, CDR2 SVGAGI. The CDR3 region has the DNA TGTGCCAGCAGTTACTCGATAGCGGGGGCAGATACGCAGTATTTT. It specifies CASSYSIAGADTQYF.

Here the CDR3 DNA reads TGTGCCAGCAGTTTTTCCAGAAATGAAAAACTGTTTTTT. Its protein product is CASSFSRNEKLFF. J is TRBJ1-4 and V is TRBV12-3 or TRBV12-4, with D uncertain. V was pared by 3 bases and J by 5 bases, with 7 bases between. The CDR3 is 13 amino acids.